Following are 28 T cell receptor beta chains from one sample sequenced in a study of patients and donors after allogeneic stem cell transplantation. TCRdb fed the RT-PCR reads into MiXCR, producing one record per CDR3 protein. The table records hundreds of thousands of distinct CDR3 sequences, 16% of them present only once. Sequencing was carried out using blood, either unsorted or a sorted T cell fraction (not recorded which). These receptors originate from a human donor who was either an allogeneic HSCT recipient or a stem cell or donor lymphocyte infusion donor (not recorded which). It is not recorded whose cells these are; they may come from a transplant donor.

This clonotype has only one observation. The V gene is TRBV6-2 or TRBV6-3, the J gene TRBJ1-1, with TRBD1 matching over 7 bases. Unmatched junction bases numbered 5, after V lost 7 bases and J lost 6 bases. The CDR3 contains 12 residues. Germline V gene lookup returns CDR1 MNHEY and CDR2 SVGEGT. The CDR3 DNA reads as TGTGCCAGCACCCGACAGGGTGCTGAAGCTTTCTTT. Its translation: CASTRQGAEAFF.

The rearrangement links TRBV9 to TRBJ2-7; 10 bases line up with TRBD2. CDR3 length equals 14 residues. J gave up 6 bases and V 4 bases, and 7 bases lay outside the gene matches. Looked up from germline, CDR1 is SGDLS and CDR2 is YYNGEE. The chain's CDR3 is CASSISGRNGEQYF. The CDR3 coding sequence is TGTGCCAGCAGCATTAGCGGGAGGAACGGCGAGCAGTACTTC.

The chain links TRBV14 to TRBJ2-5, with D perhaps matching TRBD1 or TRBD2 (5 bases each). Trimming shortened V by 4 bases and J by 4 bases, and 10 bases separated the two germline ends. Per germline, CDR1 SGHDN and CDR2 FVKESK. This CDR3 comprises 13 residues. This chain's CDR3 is CASSLRGAETQYF. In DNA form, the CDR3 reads TGTGCCAGCAGCCTAAGAGGGGCAGAGACCCAGTACTTC.

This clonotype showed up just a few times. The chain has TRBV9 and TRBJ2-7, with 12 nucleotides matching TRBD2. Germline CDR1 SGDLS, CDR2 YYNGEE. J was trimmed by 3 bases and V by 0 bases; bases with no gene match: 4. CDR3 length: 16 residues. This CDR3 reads CASSVGGTSGFYEQYF. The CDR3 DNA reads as TGTGCCAGCAGCGTAGGGGGGACTAGCGGGTTCTACGAGCAGTACTTC. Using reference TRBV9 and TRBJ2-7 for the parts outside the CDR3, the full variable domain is DSGVTQTPKHLITATGQRVTLRCSPRSGDLSVYWYQQSLDQGLQFLIQYYNGEERAKGNILERFSAQQFPDLHSELNLSSLELGDSALYFCASSVGGTSGFYEQYFGPGTRLTVT.

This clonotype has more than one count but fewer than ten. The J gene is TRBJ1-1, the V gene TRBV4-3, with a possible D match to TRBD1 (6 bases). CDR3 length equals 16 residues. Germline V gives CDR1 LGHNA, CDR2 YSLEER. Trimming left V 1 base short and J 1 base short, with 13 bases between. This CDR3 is CASSQVDRRKNTEAFF. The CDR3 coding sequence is TGCGCCAGCAGCCAAGTGGACAGAAGGAAGAACACTGAAGCTTTCTTT.

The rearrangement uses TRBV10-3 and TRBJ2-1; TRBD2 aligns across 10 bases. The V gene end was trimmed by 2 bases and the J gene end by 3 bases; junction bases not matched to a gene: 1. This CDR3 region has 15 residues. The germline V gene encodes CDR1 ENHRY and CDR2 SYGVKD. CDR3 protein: CAISEPSGGYNEQFF. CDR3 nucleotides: TGTGCCATCAGTGAGCCTAGCGGGGGCTACAATGAGCAGTTCTTC.

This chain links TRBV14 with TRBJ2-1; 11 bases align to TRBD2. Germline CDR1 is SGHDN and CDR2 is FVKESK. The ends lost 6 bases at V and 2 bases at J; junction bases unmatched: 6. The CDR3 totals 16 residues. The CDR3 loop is CASRPLAGVAYNEQFF. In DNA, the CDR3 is TGTGCCAGCAGGCCACTAGCGGGAGTAGCCTACAATGAGCAGTTCTTC.

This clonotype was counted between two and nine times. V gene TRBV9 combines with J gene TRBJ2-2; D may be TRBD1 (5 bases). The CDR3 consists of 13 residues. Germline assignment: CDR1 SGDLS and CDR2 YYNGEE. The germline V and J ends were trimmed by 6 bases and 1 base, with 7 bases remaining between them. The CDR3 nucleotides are TGTGCCAGCAAAGGACAGAACACCGGGGAGCTGTTTTTT. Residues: CASKGQNTGELFF.

The CDR3 region has the DNA TGTGCCAGCAGCTTAGGCAGCCGGACTAGCGGTACCTACGAGCAGTACTTC. Translation: CASSLGSRTSGTYEQYF. The V call is TRBV7-9, the J call TRBJ2-7, with TRBD2 identical over 10 bases. CDR1 SEHNR and CDR2 FQNEAQ come from the germline V gene (reference sequence). V gave up 1 base and J gave up 2 bases; unmatched junction bases: 8. The CDR3 totals 17 residues.

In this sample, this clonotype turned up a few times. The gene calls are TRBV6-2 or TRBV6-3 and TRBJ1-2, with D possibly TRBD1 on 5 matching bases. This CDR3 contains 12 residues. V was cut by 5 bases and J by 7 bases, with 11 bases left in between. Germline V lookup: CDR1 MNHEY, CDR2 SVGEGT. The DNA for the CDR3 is TGTGCCAGCAGTGACCGGACAAGTGGCTACACCTTC. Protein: CASSDRTSGYTF.

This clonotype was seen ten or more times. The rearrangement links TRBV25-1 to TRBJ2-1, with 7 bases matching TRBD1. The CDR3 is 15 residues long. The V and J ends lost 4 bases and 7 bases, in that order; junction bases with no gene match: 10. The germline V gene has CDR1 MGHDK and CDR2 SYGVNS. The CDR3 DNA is TGTGCCAGCAGTGGATACAGGGGACGGGGAAATGAGCAGTTCTTC. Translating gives CASSGYRGRGNEQFF.

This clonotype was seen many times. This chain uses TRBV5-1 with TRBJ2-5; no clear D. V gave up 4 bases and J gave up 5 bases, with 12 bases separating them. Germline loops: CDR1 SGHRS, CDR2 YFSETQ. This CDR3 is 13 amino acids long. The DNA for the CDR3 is TGCGCCAGCAGCCCGACGAGGCGGGAGACCCAGTACTTC. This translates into CASSPTRRETQYF.

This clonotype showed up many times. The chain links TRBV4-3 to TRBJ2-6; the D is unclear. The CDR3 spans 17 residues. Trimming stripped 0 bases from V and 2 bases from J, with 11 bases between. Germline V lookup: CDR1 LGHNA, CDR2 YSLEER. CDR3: CASSQDRASTGANVLTF. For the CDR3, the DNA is TGCGCCAGCAGCCAAGATAGGGCCAGTACTGGGGCCAACGTCCTGACTTTC.

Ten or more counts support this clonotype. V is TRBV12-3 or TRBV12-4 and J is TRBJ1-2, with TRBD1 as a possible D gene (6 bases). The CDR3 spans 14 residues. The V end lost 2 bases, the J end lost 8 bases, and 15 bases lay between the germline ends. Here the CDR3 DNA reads TGTGCCAGCAGTTTACAGGGGTGGGGTGTAGGCTACACCTTC. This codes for CASSLQGWGVGYTF.

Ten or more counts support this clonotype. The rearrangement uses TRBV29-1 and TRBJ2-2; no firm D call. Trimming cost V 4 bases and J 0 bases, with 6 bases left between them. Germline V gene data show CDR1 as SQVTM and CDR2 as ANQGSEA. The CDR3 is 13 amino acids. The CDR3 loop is CSVGAANTGELFF. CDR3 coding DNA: TGCAGCGTTGGTGCAGCGAACACCGGGGAGCTGTTTTTT.

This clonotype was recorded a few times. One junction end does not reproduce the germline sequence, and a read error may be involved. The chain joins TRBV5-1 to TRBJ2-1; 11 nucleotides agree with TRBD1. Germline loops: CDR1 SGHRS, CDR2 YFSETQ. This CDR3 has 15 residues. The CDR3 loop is CASSLGTGGYHEQFF. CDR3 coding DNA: TGCGCCAGCAGCTTGGGGACAGGGGGCTACCATGAGCAGTTCTTC. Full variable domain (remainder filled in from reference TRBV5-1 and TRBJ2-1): KAGVTQTPRYLIKTRGQQVTLSCSPISGHRSVSWYQQTPGQGLQFLFEYFSETQRNKGNFPGRFSGRQFSNSRSEMNVSTLELGDSALYLCASSLGTGGYHEQFFGPGTRLTVL.

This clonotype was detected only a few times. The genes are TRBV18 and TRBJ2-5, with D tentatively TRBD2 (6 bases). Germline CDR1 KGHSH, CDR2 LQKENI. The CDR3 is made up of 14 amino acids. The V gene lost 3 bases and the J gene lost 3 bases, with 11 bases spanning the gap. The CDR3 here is CASSPPSAEETQYF. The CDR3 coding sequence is TGTGCCAGCTCACCCCCTAGCGCTGAAGAGACCCAGTACTTC.

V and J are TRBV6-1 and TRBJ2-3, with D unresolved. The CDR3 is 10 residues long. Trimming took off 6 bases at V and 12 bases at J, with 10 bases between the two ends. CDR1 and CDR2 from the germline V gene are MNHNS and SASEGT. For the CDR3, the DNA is TGTGCCAGCAGGTTTTGGTCCCAGTATTTT. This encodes CASRFWSQYF.

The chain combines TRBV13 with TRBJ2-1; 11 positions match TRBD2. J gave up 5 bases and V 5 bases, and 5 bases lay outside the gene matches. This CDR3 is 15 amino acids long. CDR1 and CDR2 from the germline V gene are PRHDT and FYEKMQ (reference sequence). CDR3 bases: TGTGCCAGCAGCCCGGGACTAGCGGCGGACAATGAGCAGTTCTTC. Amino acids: CASSPGLAADNEQFF.

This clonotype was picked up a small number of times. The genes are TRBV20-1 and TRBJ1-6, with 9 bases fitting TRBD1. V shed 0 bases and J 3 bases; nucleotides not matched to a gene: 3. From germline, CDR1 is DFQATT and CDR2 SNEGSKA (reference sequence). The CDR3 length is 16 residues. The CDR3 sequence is CSARDSTGGYNSPLHF. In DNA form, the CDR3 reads TGCAGTGCTAGAGATTCGACAGGGGGCTATAATTCACCCCTCCACTTT.

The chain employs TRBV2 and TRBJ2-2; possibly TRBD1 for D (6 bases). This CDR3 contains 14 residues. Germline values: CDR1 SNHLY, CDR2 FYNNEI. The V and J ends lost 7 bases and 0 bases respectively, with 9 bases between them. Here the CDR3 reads CASKRTANTGELFF. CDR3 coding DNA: TGTGCCAGCAAAAGGACAGCGAACACCGGGGAGCTGTTTTTT.

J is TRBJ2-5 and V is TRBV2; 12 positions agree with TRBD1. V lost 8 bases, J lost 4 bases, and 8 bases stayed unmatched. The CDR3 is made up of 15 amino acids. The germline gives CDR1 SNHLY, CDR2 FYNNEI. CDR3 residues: CASAGQGAVGETQYF. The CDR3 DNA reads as TGTGCCAGCGCGGGACAGGGGGCAGTTGGAGAGACCCAGTACTTC.

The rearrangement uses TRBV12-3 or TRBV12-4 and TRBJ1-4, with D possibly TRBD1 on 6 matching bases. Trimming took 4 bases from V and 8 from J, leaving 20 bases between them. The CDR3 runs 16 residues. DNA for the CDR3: TGTGCCAGCAGTTCAAAGGGAGGAGGGGGAGGAGAAAAACTGTTTTTT. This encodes CASSSKGGGGGEKLFF.

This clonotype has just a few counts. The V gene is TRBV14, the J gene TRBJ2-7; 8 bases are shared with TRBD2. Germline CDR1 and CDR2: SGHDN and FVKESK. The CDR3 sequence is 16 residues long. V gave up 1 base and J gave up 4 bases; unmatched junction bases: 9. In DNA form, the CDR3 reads TGTGCCAGCAGCCAAGGGGGCAGCGGGAGAGAGTACGAGCAGTACTTC. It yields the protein CASSQGGSGREYEQYF.

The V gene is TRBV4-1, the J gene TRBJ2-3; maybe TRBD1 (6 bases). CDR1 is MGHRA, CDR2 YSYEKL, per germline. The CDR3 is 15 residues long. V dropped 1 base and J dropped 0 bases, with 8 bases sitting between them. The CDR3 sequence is CASSQVGGSTDTQYF. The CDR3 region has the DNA TGCGCCAGCAGCCAAGTAGGGGGAAGCACAGATACGCAGTATTTT.

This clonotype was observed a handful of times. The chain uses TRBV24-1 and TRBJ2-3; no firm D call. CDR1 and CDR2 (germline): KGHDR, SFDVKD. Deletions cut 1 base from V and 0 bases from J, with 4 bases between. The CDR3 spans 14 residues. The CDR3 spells CATSDFGSTDTQYF. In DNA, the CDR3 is TGTGCCACCAGTGATTTCGGAAGCACAGATACGCAGTATTTT.

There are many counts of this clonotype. CDR3 sequence reads: CASSEARPGVTGIGNTIYF. The CDR3 region has the DNA TGCGCCAGCAGCGAAGCCCGACCTGGTGTGACAGGGATCGGAAACACCATATATTTT. This chain connects TRBV4-3 to TRBJ1-3, with 7 positions matching TRBD1. Germline lookup yields CDR1 LGHNA and CDR2 YSLEER. This CDR3 comprises 19 residues. V was pared by 5 bases and J by 4 bases, with 20 bases of the junction left unmatched.

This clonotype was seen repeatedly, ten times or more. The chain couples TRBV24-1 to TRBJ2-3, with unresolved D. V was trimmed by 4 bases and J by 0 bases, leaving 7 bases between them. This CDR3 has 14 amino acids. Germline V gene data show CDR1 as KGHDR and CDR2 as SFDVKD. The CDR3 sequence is CATSEYGSTDTQYF. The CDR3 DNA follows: TGTGCCACCAGTGAATACGGGAGCACAGATACGCAGTATTTT.